This TCR beta chain was found in a study of shared T cell receptors in the human thymus. Measured with immunoSEQ multiplex PCR; TCRdb has only the in-frame clones, and not every one. This sample has about 380,000 clones, with roughly 94% found just once. Trimming shortened V by 0 bases and J by 6 bases, and 12 bases separated the two germline ends. The germline gives CDR1 LNHDA, CDR2 SQIVND (reference sequence). CDR3 length: 15 residues. Sequences were obtained from thymocytes. This sequence was found in a human donor. The chain joins TRBV19 to TRBJ1-5; D remains ambiguous. The CDR3, as DNA: TGTGCCAGTAGTATAGAGGGCAAACCGGGTCAGCCCCAGCATTTT. Its protein product is CASSIEGKPGQPQHF.